The present entry profiles one T cell receptor beta chain with its context. This entry belongs to a study of blood T cell repertoires in COVID-19. The CDR3 consists of 11 residues. In germline, CDR1 is WSHSY, CDR2 SAAADI. Trimming cost V 3 bases and J 3 bases, with 3 bases left between them. Per the original data handling: Amplification with reference gene primers provided the estimates of nucleated cell counts. Assay: immunoSEQ multiplex PCR; the TCRdb copy retains only in-frame clones and omits some. D and trimming were read from the DNA, whereas the V and J calls and clone size are those reported in that table. The table lists 85,000 to 120,000 clones, roughly 86% of them singletons.

The material sequenced was peripheral blood. The sequence derives from a man aged 50 to 60 with active or convalescent COVID-19. The chain is built from TRBV10-2 and TRBJ2-7, with D unclear. CDR3 loop: CASSDYYEQYV. CDR3 DNA: TGCGCCAGCAGTGATTACTACGAGCAGTACGTC.